This T cell receptor (beta chain) appears in the sequencing data of a study of blood T cell repertoires in COVID-19. In the study overall: T cells, B-cell-depleted T cells, or PBMCs provided the cDNA or gDNA that served as material.

The repertoire was sequenced with immunoSEQ multiplex PCR; TCRdb's copy has only in-frame clones and lacks some. The profile shows approximately 93,000 clones, 55% to 75% of them singletons. This clone was seen only a few times. This TCR was recovered from a woman over 75 with acute or convalescent COVID-19. The sample consisted of peripheral blood.

CDR3 in DNA: TGTGCCAGCAGTGAATTGCGTTATAATTCACCCCTCCACTTT. Protein product: CASSELRYNSPLHF. The V gene is TRBV25-1, the J gene TRBJ1-6; D remains unclear. The CDR3 contains 14 residues. V lost 1 base to trimming and J lost 4 bases, with 5 bases between them. CDR1 and CDR2 (germline): MGHDK, SYGVNS.